This T cell receptor beta chain is drawn from a study of read filtering for tumor transcriptome and immune sequencing. Across the whole study: Per sample, TCR-region reads ranged about 4 to 10.27 million by IR-seq, roughly 85 to 1,400 by RNA-seq.

This library used roughly 430 ng RNA and molecular barcoded adaptors spanning alpha/delta and beta/gamma chains. TCRdb itself ran the reads through MiXCR, one entry per CDR3 protein. The data contain some 24,000 distinct CDR3 sequences, approximately 23% of them singletons. This clonotype was counted at least ten times. Sequencing was carried out using a population of CD138-negative cells sorted from bone marrow. This clonotype was obtained from a donor aged 40 or over with multiple myeloma.

CDR3 loop: CASSTDSLTGELFF. In DNA, the CDR3 is TGTGCCAGCAGCACGGACAGCCTTACCGGGGAGCTGTTTTTT. The J gene is TRBJ2-2, the V gene TRBV7-9; D might be TRBD1 (6 bases). There are 14 residues in the CDR3. Between the trimmed V and J ends, which lost 5 bases and 5 bases, there was a span of 12 bases. Per the germline V gene, CDR1 is SEHNR and CDR2 is FQNEAQ (reference sequence).